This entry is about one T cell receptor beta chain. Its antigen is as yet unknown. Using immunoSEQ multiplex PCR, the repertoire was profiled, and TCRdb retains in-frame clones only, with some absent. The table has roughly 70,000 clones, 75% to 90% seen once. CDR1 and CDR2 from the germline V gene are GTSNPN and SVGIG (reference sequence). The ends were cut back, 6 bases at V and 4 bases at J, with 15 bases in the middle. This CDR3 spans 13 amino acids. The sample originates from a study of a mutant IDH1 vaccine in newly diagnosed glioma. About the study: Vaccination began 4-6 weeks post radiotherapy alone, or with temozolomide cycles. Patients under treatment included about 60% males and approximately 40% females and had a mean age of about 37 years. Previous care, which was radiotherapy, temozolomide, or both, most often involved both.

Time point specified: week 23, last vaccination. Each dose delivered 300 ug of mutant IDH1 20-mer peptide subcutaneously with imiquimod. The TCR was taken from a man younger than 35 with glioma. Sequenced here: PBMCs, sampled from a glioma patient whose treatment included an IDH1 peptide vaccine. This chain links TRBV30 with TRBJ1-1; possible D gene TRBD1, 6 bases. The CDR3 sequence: CACQTGGGTEAFF. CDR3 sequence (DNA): TGTGCCTGCCAGACAGGTGGCGGCACTGAAGCTTTCTTT.